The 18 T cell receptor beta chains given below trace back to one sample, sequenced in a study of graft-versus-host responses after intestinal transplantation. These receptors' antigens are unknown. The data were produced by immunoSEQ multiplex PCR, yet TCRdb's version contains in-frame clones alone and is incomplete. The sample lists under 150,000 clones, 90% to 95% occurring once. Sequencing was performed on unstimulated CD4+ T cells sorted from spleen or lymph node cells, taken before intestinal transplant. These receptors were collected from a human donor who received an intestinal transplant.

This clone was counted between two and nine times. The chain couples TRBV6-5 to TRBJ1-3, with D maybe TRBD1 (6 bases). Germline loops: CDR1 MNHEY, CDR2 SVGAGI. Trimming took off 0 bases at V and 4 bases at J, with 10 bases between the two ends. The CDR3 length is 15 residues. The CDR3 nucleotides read TGTGCCAGCAGTTACTCGACAGGCCTCGGAAACACCATATATTTT. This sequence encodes CASSYSTGLGNTIYF.

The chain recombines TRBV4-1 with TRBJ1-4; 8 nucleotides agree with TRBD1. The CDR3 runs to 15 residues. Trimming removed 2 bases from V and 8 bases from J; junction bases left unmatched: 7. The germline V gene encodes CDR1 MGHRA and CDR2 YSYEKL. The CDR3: CASSQPDRESEKLFF. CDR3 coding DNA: TGCGCCAGCAGCCAACCGGACAGGGAGTCAGAAAAACTGTTTTTT.

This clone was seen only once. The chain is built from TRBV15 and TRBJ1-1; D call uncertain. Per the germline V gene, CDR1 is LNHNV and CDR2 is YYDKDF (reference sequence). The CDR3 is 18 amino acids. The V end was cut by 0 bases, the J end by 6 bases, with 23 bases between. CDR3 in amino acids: CATSRDVFLGTGFPEAFF. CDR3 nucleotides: TGTGCCACCAGCAGAGATGTATTCCTTGGTACGGGCTTCCCTGAAGCTTTCTTT.

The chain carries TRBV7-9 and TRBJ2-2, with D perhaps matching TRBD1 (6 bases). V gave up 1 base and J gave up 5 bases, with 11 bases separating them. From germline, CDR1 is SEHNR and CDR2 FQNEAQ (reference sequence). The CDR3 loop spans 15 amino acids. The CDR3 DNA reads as TGTGCCAGCAGCTTAGGAGGGGGATGGACCGGGGAGCTGTTTTTT. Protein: CASSLGGGWTGELFF.

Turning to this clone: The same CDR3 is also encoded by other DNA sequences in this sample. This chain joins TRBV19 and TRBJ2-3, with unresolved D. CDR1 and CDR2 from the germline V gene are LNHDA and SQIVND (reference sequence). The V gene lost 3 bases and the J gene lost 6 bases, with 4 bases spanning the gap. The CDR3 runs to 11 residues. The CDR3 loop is CASSIGDTQYF. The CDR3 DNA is TGTGCCAGTAGTATTGGCGATACGCAGTATTTT. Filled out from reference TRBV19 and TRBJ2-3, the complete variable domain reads DGGITQSPKYLFRKEGQNVTLSCEQNLNHDAMYWYRQDPGQGLRLIYYSQIVNDFQKGDIAEGYSVSREKKESFPLTVTSAQKNPTAFYLCASSIGDTQYFGPGTRLTVL.

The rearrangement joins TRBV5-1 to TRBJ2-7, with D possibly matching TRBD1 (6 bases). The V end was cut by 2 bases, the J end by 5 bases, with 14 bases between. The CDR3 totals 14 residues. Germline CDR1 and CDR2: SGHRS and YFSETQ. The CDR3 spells CASSFDRSFDEQYF. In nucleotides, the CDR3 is TGCGCCAGCAGCTTCGACAGGAGTTTCGACGAGCAGTACTTC.

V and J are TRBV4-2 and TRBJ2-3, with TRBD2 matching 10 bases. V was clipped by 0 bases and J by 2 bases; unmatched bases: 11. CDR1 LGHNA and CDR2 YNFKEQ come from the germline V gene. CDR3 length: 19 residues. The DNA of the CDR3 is TGTGCCAGCAGCCAAGAATTAGCGGGGGGACTTTCCAACACAGATACGCAGTATTTT. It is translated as CASSQELAGGLSNTDTQYF.

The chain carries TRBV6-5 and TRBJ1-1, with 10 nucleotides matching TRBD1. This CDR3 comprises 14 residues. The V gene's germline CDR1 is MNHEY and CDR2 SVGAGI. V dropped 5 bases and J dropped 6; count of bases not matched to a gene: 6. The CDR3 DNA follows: TGTGCCAGCAGTGGAAGACAGGGGGCGGCTGAAGCTTTCTTT. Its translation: CASSGRQGAAEAFF.

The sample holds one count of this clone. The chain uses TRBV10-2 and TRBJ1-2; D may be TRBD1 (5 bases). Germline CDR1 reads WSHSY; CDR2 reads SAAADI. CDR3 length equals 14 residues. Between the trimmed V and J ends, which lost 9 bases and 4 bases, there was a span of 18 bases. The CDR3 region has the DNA TGCGCCAGTTCCGGGACCCCGAGGGGCTATGGCTACACCTTC. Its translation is CASSGTPRGYGYTF.

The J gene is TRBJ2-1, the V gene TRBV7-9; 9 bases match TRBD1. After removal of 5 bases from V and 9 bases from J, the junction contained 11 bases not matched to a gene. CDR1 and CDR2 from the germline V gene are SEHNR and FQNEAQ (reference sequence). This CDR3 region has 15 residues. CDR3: CASSVSGTGYGEQFF. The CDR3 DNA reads TGTGCCAGCAGCGTCAGTGGGACAGGGTACGGTGAGCAGTTCTTC.

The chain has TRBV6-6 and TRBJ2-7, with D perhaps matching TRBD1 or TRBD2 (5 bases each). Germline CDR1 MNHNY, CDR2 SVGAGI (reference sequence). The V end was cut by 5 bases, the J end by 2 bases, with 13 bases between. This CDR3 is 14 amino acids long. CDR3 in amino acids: CASSGGQGTYEQYF. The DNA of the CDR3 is TGTGCCAGCAGTGGGGGTCAGGGTACCTACGAGCAGTACTTC.

CDR3: CASSNLEGAGNYGYTF. The CDR3 nucleotides are TGTGCCAGTAGCAACCTAGAGGGGGCAGGGAACTATGGCTACACCTTC. The J gene is TRBJ1-2, the V gene TRBV19; 7 bases fit TRBD1. There are 16 residues in the CDR3. Germline V gene data show CDR1 as LNHDA and CDR2 as SQIVND (reference sequence). J lost 2 bases, V lost 6 bases, and 12 bases had no gene match.

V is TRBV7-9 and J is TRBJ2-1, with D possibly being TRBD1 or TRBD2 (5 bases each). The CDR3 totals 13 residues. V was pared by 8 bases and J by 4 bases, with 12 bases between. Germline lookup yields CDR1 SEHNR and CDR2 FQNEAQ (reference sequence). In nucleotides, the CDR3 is TGTGCCAGCCAGAGGGGTGGGTACAATGAGCAGTTCTTC. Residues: CASQRGGYNEQFF. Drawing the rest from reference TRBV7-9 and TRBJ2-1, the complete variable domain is DTGVSQNPRHKITKRGQNVTFRCDPISEHNRLYWYRQTLGQGPEFLTYFQNEAQLEKSRLLSDRFSAERPKGSFSTLEIQRTEQGDSAMYLCASQRGGYNEQFFGPGTRLTVL.

The CDR3 DNA reads TGTGCCAGCACTACCATCCGGGTTATGAACACTGAAGCTTTCTTT. Amino acid sequence: CASTTIRVMNTEAFF. The chain uses TRBV6-1 and TRBJ1-1; D remains unclear. V lost 7 bases and J lost 0, with 15 bases in between. This CDR3 region has 15 residues. Germline V gene data show CDR1 as MNHNS and CDR2 as SASEGT.

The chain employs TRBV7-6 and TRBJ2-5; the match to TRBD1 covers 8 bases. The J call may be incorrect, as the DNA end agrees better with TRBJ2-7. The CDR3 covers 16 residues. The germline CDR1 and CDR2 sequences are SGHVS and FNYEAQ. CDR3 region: CASSSHPGQDSYEQYF. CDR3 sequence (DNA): TGTGCCAGCAGCTCCCACCCGGGACAGGACTCCTACGAGCAGTACTTC.

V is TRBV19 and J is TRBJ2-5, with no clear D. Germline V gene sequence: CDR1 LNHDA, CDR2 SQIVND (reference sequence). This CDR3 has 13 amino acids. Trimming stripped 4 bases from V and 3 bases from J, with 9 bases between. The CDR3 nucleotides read TGTGCCAGTAGTAATGCCCGGGAAGAGACCCAGTACTTC. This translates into CASSNAREETQYF. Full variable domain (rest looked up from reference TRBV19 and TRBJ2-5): DGGITQSPKYLFRKEGQNVTLSCEQNLNHDAMYWYRQDPGQGLRLIYYSQIVNDFQKGDIAEGYSVSREKKESFPLTVTSAQKNPTAFYLCASSNAREETQYFGPGTRLLVL.

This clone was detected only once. CDR3 sequence: CASSYRTGTYQETQYF. In nucleotides, the CDR3 is TGTGCCAGCAGCTACCGGACAGGGACGTACCAAGAGACCCAGTACTTC. The rearrangement links TRBV5-8 to TRBJ2-5, with TRBD1 identical over 8 bases. The junction had 7 bases not matched to a gene; V was cut back by 3 bases and J by 0 bases. This CDR3 is 16 amino acids long. Germline V gene data show CDR1 as SGHTS and CDR2 as YDEGEE.

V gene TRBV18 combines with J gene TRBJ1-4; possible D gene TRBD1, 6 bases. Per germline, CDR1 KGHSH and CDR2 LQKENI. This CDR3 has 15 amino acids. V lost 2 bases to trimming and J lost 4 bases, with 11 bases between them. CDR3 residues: CASSPGGEVNEKLFF. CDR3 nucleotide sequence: TGTGCCAGCTCACCAGGGGGCGAGGTTAATGAAAAACTGTTTTTT.